This T cell receptor beta chain was captured in a study of blood T cell repertoires in COVID-19. Authors' analysis steps: Amplified reference gene primers provided the basis for estimating nucleated cell counts. Data came from immunoSEQ multiplex PCR; TCRdb stores just in-frame clones and leaves some out. V, J and clone size reflect that table, while D and trimming were determined from the DNA. The sample has some 31,000 clones, 90% to 95% seen once. Looked up from germline, CDR1 is LGHDT and CDR2 is YNNKEL (reference sequence). Trimming removed 4 bases from V and 3 bases from J; junction bases left unmatched: 8. This CDR3 is built from 15 residues.

The sequence was collected from a human donor in a cohort sampled during active COVID-19. J is TRBJ2-5 and V is TRBV3-1 (or the pseudogene TRBV3-2); 7 nucleotides agree with TRBD2. The sample consisted of peripheral blood. CDR3 sequence reads: CASSPIGLGEETQYF. The CDR3 nucleotides are TGTGCCAGCAGCCCAATAGGACTAGGGGAAGAGACCCAGTACTTC.